A selection of T cell receptor beta chains follows, all from one sample in a study of metastatic and nonmetastatic thyroid tumors. TCRdb re-clonotyped the PCR reads through MiXCR. The sample holds about 24,000 clones, approximately 20% seen once. The sample consisted of blood. The receptor set was obtained from a male donor with papillary thyroid cancer or a benign thyroid nodule (not recorded which). Some clones in this sample may be carry-over from other donors' samples. Each CDR3 is given with its conserved first and last residue. Some rows have no size entry. The others give once, few or many, or a class for an expanded clone.

clone_size | v_call | cdr3_aa
many | TRBV5-4 | CASSLRGSEQYF
medium-sized | TRBV10-2 | CASSESGGSSYNEQFF
NA | TRBV11-2 | CASSLQGYVLTF
NA | TRBV6-1 | CASTGQGAQSPLHF
few | TRBV6-6 | CASSYGIPGQGDEKLFF
medium-sized | TRBV28 | CASRGAYNEQFF
few | TRBV12-3/TRBV12-4 | CASRLWSPDEKLFF
NA | TRBV25-1 | CASSPVGPRGLFF
NA | TRBV5-4 | CASSTDIGSKSEQFF
few | TRBV5-1 | CASTQANTGELLF
NA | TRBV7-9 | CASSYGTNTGELFF
NA | TRBV28 | CASSYSLAGVNNEQFF
NA | TRBV12-3/TRBV12-4 | CASSSGLMNQPQHF
NA | TRBV4-1 | CASSQAPADMFGTGDSPLHF
many | TRBV3-1 | CASSRWTSSSYEQYF
many | TRBV27 | CASTLKGATTDTQYF
many | TRBV5-1 | CASSLDGQGNEKLFF
few | TRBV27 | CASSLRITREVYNEQFF
NA | TRBV30 | CAWSAATNTGELFF
medium-sized | TRBV12-3/TRBV12-4 | CASSLIEGMEAFF
NA | TRBV19 | CASSKTGDLHYGYTF
NA | TRBV9 | CASSSRLAGSADTQYF
few | TRBV27 | CASSSGGWGTDTQYF
many | TRBV29-1 | CSVLVGDRGYEQYF
NA | TRBV11-2 | CASSRGRYNEQFF
many | TRBV28 | CASTIRQGPLNEQFF
NA | TRBV4-1 | CASSPRGTGMSEAFF
NA | TRBV27 | CASSSPPCTVYNEQFF
medium-sized | TRBV27 | CASNPGTSGVYEQYF
NA | TRBV28 | CASSLEGFSYEQYF
few | TRBV7-1 | CASSSMRTSGFSSSGANVLTF
many | TRBV5-4 | CASSLEGGWSSGNTIYF
NA | TRBV12-3/TRBV12-4 | CASSLRTGRWTQYF
medium-sized | TRBV12-3/TRBV12-4 | CASRDPGTPNTEAFF
NA | TRBV5-4 | CASSLAIWVGPQGRQKETQYF
many | TRBV20-1 | CSATGTSNPNEQFF
medium-sized | TRBV6-1 | CASIGVSYNEQFF
many | TRBV7-9 | CASSLAGTGAVEQFF
many | TRBV11-2 | CASSLQLGTEYNEQFF
many | TRBV9 | CASSAGVNTEAFF
medium-sized | TRBV2 | CASSGGEFSYNEQFF
many | TRBV4-1 | CASSQEKYETQYF
medium-sized | TRBV28 | CASSFGQSADTQYF
many | TRBV4-2 | CASSQDLVSQTNYTF
medium-sized | TRBV6-1 | CASSTGTGGAADTQYF
many | TRBV7-8 | CASSLGRGRNIQYF
many | TRBV18 | CASSQGQETQYF
many | TRBV20-1 | CSAQRPQGRFGELFF
many | TRBV5-1 | CASSLGRNQETQYF
many | TRBV2 | CASSENRPKFSYNSPLHF
many | TRBV12-3/TRBV12-4 | CASTTDGETQYF
many | TRBV7-9 | CASETVTEQYF
NA | TRBV9 | CASSVPLAGGPSTDTQYF
many | TRBV4-1 | CASSQGGLAGPQETQYF
many | TRBV25-1 | CASSGPKGEETQYF
medium-sized | TRBV10-3 | CATKGLAGGNEQFF
NA | TRBV24-1 | CATSHLGVRGVVNTEAFF
many | TRBV7-2 | CASSYGWTGLAGANTGELFF
many | TRBV18 | CASSRRQGSTDTQYF